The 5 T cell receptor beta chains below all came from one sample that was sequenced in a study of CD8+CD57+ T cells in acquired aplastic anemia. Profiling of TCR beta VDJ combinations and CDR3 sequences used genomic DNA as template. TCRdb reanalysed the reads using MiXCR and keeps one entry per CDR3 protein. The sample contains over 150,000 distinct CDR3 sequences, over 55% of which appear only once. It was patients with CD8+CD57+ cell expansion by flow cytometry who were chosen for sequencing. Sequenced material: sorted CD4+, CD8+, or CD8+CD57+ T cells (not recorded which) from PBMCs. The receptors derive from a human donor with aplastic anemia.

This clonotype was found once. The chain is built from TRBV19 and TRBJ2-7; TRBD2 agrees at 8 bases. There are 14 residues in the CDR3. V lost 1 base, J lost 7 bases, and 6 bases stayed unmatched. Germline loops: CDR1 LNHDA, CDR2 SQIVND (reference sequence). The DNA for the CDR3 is TGTGCCAGTAGTATAGCTGCGGGAGGATGGGAGCAGTACTTC. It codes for CASSIAAGGWEQYF.

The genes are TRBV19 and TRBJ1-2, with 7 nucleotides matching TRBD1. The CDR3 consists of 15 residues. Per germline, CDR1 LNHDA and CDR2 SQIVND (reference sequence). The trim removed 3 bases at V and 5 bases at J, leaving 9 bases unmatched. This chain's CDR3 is CASSIRTGTSYGYTF. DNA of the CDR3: TGTGCCAGTAGTATCAGGACAGGAACCTCATATGGCTACACCTTC.

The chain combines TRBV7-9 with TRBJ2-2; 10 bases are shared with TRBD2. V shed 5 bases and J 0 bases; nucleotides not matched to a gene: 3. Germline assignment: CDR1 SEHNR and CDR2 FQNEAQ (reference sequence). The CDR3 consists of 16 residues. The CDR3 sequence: CASSLLAGANTGELFF. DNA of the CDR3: TGTGCCAGCAGCCTTCTAGCGGGGGCGAACACCGGGGAGCTGTTTTTT.

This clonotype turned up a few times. The DNA for the CDR3 is TGTGCCAGCAGTAACTACGAGCAGTACTTC. It specifies CASSNYEQYF. This chain joins TRBV12-3 or TRBV12-4 and TRBJ2-7, with unresolved D. With 5 bases removed from V and 3 bases from J, the gap between germline ends came to 2 bases. The CDR3 extends over 10 amino acids.

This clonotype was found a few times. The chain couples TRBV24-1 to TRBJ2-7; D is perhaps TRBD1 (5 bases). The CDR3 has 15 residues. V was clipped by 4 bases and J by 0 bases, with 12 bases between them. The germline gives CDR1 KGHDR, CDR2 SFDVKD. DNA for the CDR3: TGTGCCACCAGTGAAGGGGCTTTGAGCTCCTACGAGCAGTACTTC. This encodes CATSEGALSSYEQYF.